Listed here are 26 T cell receptor beta chains from one sample, sequenced in a study of T-cell memory formation after mild COVID-19. TCRdb reanalysed the 5' RACE reads using MiXCR and keeps one entry per CDR3 protein. This sample yields about 140,000 distinct CDR3 sequences, of which more than 12% are seen a single time; around an eighth belongs to the top ten. The sample comprised PBMCs or a T cell subset sorted from them (not recorded which). The receptor source for this set is an adult woman who had mild COVID-19 (a few samples of this study predate the infection). Cell type and time point are not known.

This clonotype was detected a few times. The chain uses TRBV12-3 or TRBV12-4 and TRBJ2-2; 12 bases align to TRBD2. The CDR3 totals 14 residues. The V and J ends lost 7 bases and 3 bases, in that order; junction bases with no gene match: 0. The CDR3 loop reads CASTSGGDTGELFF. CDR3 nucleotide sequence: TGTGCCAGCACTAGCGGGGGGGACACCGGGGAGCTGTTTTTT.

The chain joins TRBV18 to TRBJ1-4; D not certain. V was pared by 2 bases and J by 2 bases, with 6 bases between. The CDR3 runs 14 residues. CDR1 KGHSH and CDR2 LQKENI come from the germline V gene. The CDR3 DNA reads TGTGCCAGCTCACCAATAGGGACTAATGAAAAACTGTTTTTT. It translates to CASSPIGTNEKLFF.

The J gene is TRBJ2-5, the V gene TRBV29-1; D may be TRBD2 (6 bases). CDR1 and CDR2 (germline): SQVTM, ANQGSEA. Trimming cost V 6 bases and J 4 bases, with 9 bases left between them. The length of the CDR3 is 11 residues. The CDR3 sequence is CSVRAGETQYF. The CDR3 DNA is TGCAGCGTGAGAGCGGGAGAGACCCAGTACTTC.

This clonotype was recorded a few times. The V call is TRBV4-2, the J call TRBJ2-1, with 11 bases matching TRBD2. The ends lost 1 base at V and 0 bases at J; junction bases unmatched: 11. CDR3 length equals 20 residues. Germline values: CDR1 LGHNA, CDR2 YNFKEQ. CDR3 bases: TGTGCCAGCAGCCAAGGAATCACTAGCGGGGGTTTCAGCTCCTACAATGAGCAGTTCTTC. Residues: CASSQGITSGGFSSYNEQFF.

This clonotype has only a few counts. This chain joins TRBV19 and TRBJ2-1; perhaps D is TRBD1 or TRBD2 (5 bases each). Germline V gene data show CDR1 as LNHDA and CDR2 as SQIVND (reference sequence). The germline V and J ends were trimmed by 5 bases and 11 bases, with 13 bases remaining between them. The CDR3 is 12 residues long. The CDR3 region is CASSLGEMKQFF. The CDR3 DNA follows: TGTGCCAGTAGTTTGGGGGAGATGAAGCAGTTCTTC.

This clonotype was picked up a small number of times. The V call is TRBV27, the J call TRBJ2-7; 10 nucleotides align to TRBD2. Germline-derived CDR1 and CDR2 are MNHEY and SMNVEV (reference sequence). The CDR3 totals 15 residues. The V segment lost 5 bases and the J segment 7 bases; nucleotides outside the gene matches: 11. The CDR3 nucleotides are TGTGCCAGCAGTCCCCTCCAGCATAGCGGGGGGGAGCAGTACTTC. Translating gives CASSPLQHSGGEQYF.

This clonotype came up a few times. This chain uses TRBV20-1 with TRBJ1-4, with 7 nucleotides matching TRBD1. The germline gives CDR1 DFQATT, CDR2 SNEGSKA (reference sequence). V lost 4 bases and J lost 4; bases outside the gene matches: 3. The CDR3 has 13 amino acids. The CDR3 spells CSAKDRINEKLFF. The CDR3 coding sequence is TGCAGTGCTAAGGACAGGATTAATGAAAAACTGTTTTTT.

The V call is TRBV10-3, the J call TRBJ2-5; D ambiguous. From germline, CDR1 is ENHRY and CDR2 SYGVKD. The CDR3 runs 12 residues. Trimming removed 6 bases at V and 3 bases at J, with 8 bases between. In DNA form, the CDR3 reads TGTGCCATCAGCGACCCGAAAGAGACCCAGTACTTC. It specifies CAISDPKETQYF.

This chain joins TRBV5-6 and TRBJ2-1; D is undetermined. This CDR3 has 12 amino acids. V was pared by 2 bases and J by 5 bases, with 5 bases between. Germline V gene lookup returns CDR1 SGHDT and CDR2 YYEEEE. The CDR3 DNA is TGTGCCAGCAGCTTCGGTGACAATGAGCAGTTCTTC. Translating it yields CASSFGDNEQFF.

The chain links TRBV7-6 to TRBJ2-3; D is ambiguous. Trimming cost V 1 base and J 1 base, with 9 bases left between them. CDR1 is SGHVS, CDR2 FNYEAQ, per germline. There are 15 residues in the CDR3. The CDR3, as DNA: TGTGCCAGCAGCTTAGTAGGGCTGGGCACAGATACGCAGTATTTT. Its protein is CASSLVGLGTDTQYF.

In this sample, this clonotype turned up a few times. The chain is built from TRBV6-5 and TRBJ1-1; D call uncertain. CDR1 and CDR2 (germline): MNHEY, SVGAGI. Trimming cost V 4 bases and J 4 bases, with 13 bases left between them. The CDR3 totals 14 residues. DNA of the CDR3: TGTGCCAGCAGTTCGGCAGGAAAGATCACTGAAGCTTTCTTT. This translates into CASSSAGKITEAFF.

This clonotype was counted a few times. V and J are TRBV27 and TRBJ2-7, with 9 positions matching TRBD1. CDR1 and CDR2 (germline): MNHEY, SMNVEV (reference sequence). Trimming took 6 bases from V and 3 from J; bases not matched to a gene: 3. The CDR3 spans 13 residues. DNA of the CDR3: TGTGCCAGCAGCCGGACAGGGGACTACGAGCAGTACTTC. Its translation is CASSRTGDYEQYF.

This clonotype was seen many times. The chain is built from TRBV20-1 and TRBJ1-1; TRBD1 is a possible D gene (6 bases). Per the germline V gene, CDR1 is DFQATT and CDR2 is SNEGSKA (reference sequence). Trimming stripped 0 bases from V and 10 bases from J, with 30 bases between. The length of the CDR3 is 18 residues. The CDR3 loop reads CSARDASLPGRGGSGAFF. CDR3 DNA: TGCAGTGCTAGAGACGCGTCCCTCCCCGGCAGGGGAGGATCCGGAGCTTTCTTT.

This clonotype has at least ten counts. V and J are TRBV4-2 and TRBJ2-5; TRBD2 matches at 7 bases. Trimming at V came to 3 bases and at J to 5 bases, leaving 12 bases not matched to a gene. Germline CDR1 and CDR2: LGHNA and YNFKEQ. The CDR3 is 16 residues long. CDR3: CASSQGIGGSQETQYF. In nucleotides, the CDR3 is TGTGCCAGCAGCCAGGGAATTGGCGGGAGCCAGGAGACCCAGTACTTC.

This clonotype came up a few times. This chain uses TRBV15 with TRBJ1-1; no reliable D call. Germline V gene data show CDR1 as LNHNV and CDR2 as YYDKDF (reference sequence). CDR3 size: 15 residues. V shed 0 bases and J shed 0 bases, with 8 bases lying between them. CDR3 sequence: CATSRDAPVNTEAFF. In DNA, the CDR3 is TGTGCCACCAGCAGAGATGCTCCAGTGAACACTGAAGCTTTCTTT.

The CDR3 spells CASSPQGGPYEQYF. The DNA for the CDR3 is TGTGCCAGCAGCCCACAGGGCGGACCCTACGAGCAGTACTTC. The chain couples TRBV7-8 to TRBJ2-7; a possible D gene is TRBD1 (6 bases). The V gene's germline CDR1 is SGHVS and CDR2 FQNEAQ. The CDR3 runs 14 residues. Trimming took off 5 bases at V and 2 bases at J, with 13 bases between the two ends.

This clonotype was counted only a few times. J is TRBJ2-7 and V is TRBV5-1; D is tentatively TRBD1 or TRBD2 (5 bases each). CDR3 length equals 13 residues. Germline assignment: CDR1 SGHRS and CDR2 YFSETQ. The V and J ends lost 4 bases and 2 bases respectively, with 10 bases between them. The CDR3 coding sequence is TGCGCCAGCAGCCTCAGGGAGACCTACGAGCAGTACTTC. The encoded protein is CASSLRETYEQYF.

This chain connects TRBV6-2 or TRBV6-3 to TRBJ2-1; no clear D gene. The CDR3 is 13 residues long. From germline, CDR1 is MNHEY and CDR2 SVGEGT. The V end lost 3 bases, the J end lost 7 bases, and 10 bases lay between the germline ends. The CDR3 sequence: CASSYQNLNEQFF. Here the CDR3 DNA reads TGTGCCAGCAGTTATCAGAATTTGAATGAGCAGTTCTTC.

This rearrangement joins TRBV24-1 to TRBJ2-1; D possibly corresponds to TRBD2 (6 bases). Per the germline V gene, CDR1 is KGHDR and CDR2 is SFDVKD. This CDR3 comprises 16 residues. V lost 3 bases and J 6 bases, leaving 17 bases between the germline ends. CDR3 sequence (DNA): TGTGCCACCAGTGATCCGCTGGACTACCTACCCAATGAGCAGTTCTTC. It yields the protein CATSDPLDYLPNEQFF.

This clonotype appeared a few times. The chain carries TRBV3-1 and TRBJ2-2; the match to TRBD2 covers 8 bases. The ends lost 1 base at V and 0 bases at J; junction bases unmatched: 7. The CDR3 sequence is 18 residues long. Germline V gene lookup returns CDR1 LGHDT and CDR2 YNNKEL (reference sequence). Here the CDR3 reads CASSQARGGQTNTGELFF. In nucleotides, the CDR3 is TGTGCCAGCAGCCAAGCCCGGGGGGGCCAAACGAACACCGGGGAGCTGTTTTTT.

This chain connects TRBV7-3 to TRBJ1-1; D not certain. Per the germline V gene, CDR1 is SGHTA and CDR2 is FQGTGA. Trimming cost V 6 bases and J 1 base, with 9 bases left between them. The CDR3 has 13 residues. The CDR3 sequence is CASSAIGNTEAFF. The CDR3 bases are TGTGCCAGCAGTGCCATTGGGAACACTGAAGCTTTCTTT.

This chain links TRBV12-3 or TRBV12-4 with TRBJ1-2; 7 bases fit TRBD1. The CDR3 runs 14 residues. V shed 3 bases and J 0 bases; nucleotides not matched to a gene: 1. CDR3 sequence reads: CASSFQGANYGYTF. CDR3 DNA sequence: TGTGCCAGCAGTTTCCAGGGGGCTAACTATGGCTACACCTTC.

This chain uses TRBV9 with TRBJ2-5, with TRBD1 matching over 10 bases. CDR1 is SGDLS, CDR2 YYNGEE, per germline. The length of the CDR3 is 15 residues. The V and J ends lost 0 bases and 3 bases, in that order; junction bases with no gene match: 2. Here the CDR3 DNA reads TGTGCCAGCAGCGTAGAGGGGACAGGGGAAGAGACCCAGTACTTC. Residues: CASSVEGTGEETQYF.

This chain links TRBV12-3 or TRBV12-4 with TRBJ2-1; TRBD2 aligns across 8 bases. V dropped 5 bases and J dropped 1; count of bases not matched to a gene: 7. The CDR3 totals 16 residues. The CDR3 DNA reads as TGTGCCAGCAGTCCCTCGGGGGGGGAATCCTACAATGAGCAGTTCTTC. The encoded protein is CASSPSGGESYNEQFF.

This chain links TRBV12-3 or TRBV12-4 with TRBJ1-4; D not resolved. The CDR3 has 14 amino acids. V lost 0 bases to trimming and J lost 8 bases, with 10 bases between them. The CDR3: CASSLAMTDEKLFF. The DNA of the CDR3 is TGTGCCAGCAGTTTAGCGATGACGGACGAAAAACTGTTTTTT.

The chain joins TRBV6-5 to TRBJ2-5; D may be TRBD2 (6 bases). V was cut by 0 bases and J by 4 bases, with 9 bases left in between. The CDR3 spans 14 residues. Germline V lookup: CDR1 MNHEY, CDR2 SVGAGI. The CDR3 nucleotides are TGTGCCAGCAGTTACTCTGGCGGGGCAGAGACCCAGTACTTC. It encodes CASSYSGGAETQYF.